This TCR beta chain derives from a study of cytomegalovirus exposure and HLA in healthy donors. The wider study: According to later analysis, the same platform produced the 100 to 150 validation and approximately 630 first-cohort repertoires. Study-wide findings and caveats: Diagnosis of cytomegalovirus status made by the classifier reportedly showed high specificity and sensitivity. That first-cohort TCR clusters tended to co-occur in the 120 or so validation repertoires was found in a later analysis. The study labeled under 200 TCR beta chains cytomegalovirus-associated.

Trimming shortened V by 5 bases and J by 8 bases, and 18 bases separated the two germline ends. The CDR3 contains 14 residues. CDR1 is MNHEY, CDR2 SVGAGI, per germline. Method: immunoSEQ multiplex PCR; TCRdb's copy keeps in-frame clones and lacks some. The data contain 200,000 or so clones, around nine tenths of them seen just once; the ten biggest clones take up approximately 2%. About this clone: Its cognate antigen is unknown.

The V and J genes are TRBV6-5 and TRBJ1-2; possibly TRBD1 for D (5 bases). The source is a woman younger than 35 in good health and CMV-seropositive. The sample taken for sequencing was PBMCs. CDR3 nucleotide sequence: TGTGCCAGCAGTCGAGACAGTCCACCGTTGGGCTACACCTTC. Residues: CASSRDSPPLGYTF.